This T cell receptor (beta chain) is from a study of cytomegalovirus exposure and HLA in healthy donors. Study conclusions and caveats: It was approximately 160 TCR beta chains that were listed as cytomegalovirus-associated.

The V end was cut by 1 base, the J end by 3 bases, with 10 bases between. CDR1 LNHNV and CDR2 YYDKDF come from the germline V gene (reference sequence). The CDR3 is 14 residues long. Profiled with immunoSEQ multiplex PCR; TCRdb holds only in-frame clones, not every one. Of fewer than 60,000 clones listed, roughly 87% are singletons. A remark on this clone: Its antigen is not known.

Sequenced: PBMCs. The rearrangement joins TRBV15 to TRBJ2-7; the D gene is possibly TRBD2 (5 bases). This clonotype was obtained from a woman between 18 and 29 years old in good health and CMV-seronegative. The CDR3 protein is CATSRGTGDYEQYF. CDR3 coding DNA: TGTGCCACCAGCAGAGGTACCGGGGACTACGAGCAGTACTTC.